This T cell receptor (beta chain) was found in a study of human T cells and chemical hapten exposure. As originally analysed: Individual samples carried between roughly 23,224 and 700,000 TCRs, with 95,638 as the median. MiXCR was run by TCRdb on the RACE reads, yielding one entry per CDR3 protein. TCRdb assigned the V and J calls; the authors' analysis was not used. This table holds 120,000 or so distinct CDR3 sequences, about 13% found once. This clonotype was counted only a few times. Described time point: patch test 1, 2 weeks after DPC sensitization. As for treatment: therapeutic diphenylcyclopropenone sensitization with weekly scalp DPC. The CDR3 contains 13 residues. V gave up 5 bases and J gave up 0 bases, with 7 bases separating them. Germline V lookup: CDR1 SGHVS, CDR2 FNYEAQ.

The material sequenced was whole blood, taken in connection with sensitization to the hapten diphenylcyclopropenone (DPC). The TCR was taken from a young man with alopecia areata. Some clones in this sample may be carry-over from other donors' samples. The chain links TRBV7-6 to TRBJ1-1; no clear D. CDR3 region: CASSTDVNTEAFF. CDR3 in DNA: TGTGCCAGCAGCACGGACGTGAACACTGAAGCTTTCTTT.